The entry that follows covers one T cell receptor (beta chain) sequence. The sample belongs to a study of blood T cell repertoires in COVID-19. For the study at large: Acute and convalescent COVID-19 samples came from the United States, Italy and Spain.

CDR1 is SNHLY and CDR2 is FYNNEI in the germline V gene. This CDR3 comprises 15 residues. Trimming took 6 bases from V and 3 from J; bases not matched to a gene: 9. The repertoire was sequenced with immunoSEQ multiplex PCR; TCRdb's copy has only in-frame clones and lacks some. In the table there are roughly 240,000 clones, approximately 87% of which are singletons. The receptor comes from a man aged 60 to 69 who had recovered from COVID-19. V and J are TRBV2 and TRBJ2-3, with 7 bases that match TRBD2. The sequenced sample was peripheral blood. The CDR3 bases are TGTGCCAGCAGAGGGAGGGCGGGTTGGACAGATACGCAGTATTTT. It codes for CASRGRAGWTDTQYF.